This entry describes one T cell receptor (beta chain). This sample stems from a study of blood T cells in healthy people across ages. The use of a sample-barcoded 5' primer and a J-beta primer mix characterized a second PCR of roughly 6 to 12 cycles. TCRdb re-called the 5' RACE reads with MiXCR, one entry per CDR3 protein. The table includes 450,000 to 700,000 distinct CDR3 sequences, 27% detected once. This clonotype was sampled from a woman between 65 and 79 years old in good health. The sample taken for sequencing was blood.

CDR3 in DNA: TGTGCCAGCAGCCCGGGGACAGGGCCATCCACTGAAGCTTTCTTT. Protein sequence: CASSPGTGPSTEAFF. The chain carries TRBV7-3 and TRBJ1-1; 9 bases align to TRBD1. CDR3 length: 15 amino acids. V was clipped by 5 bases and J by 4 bases; unmatched bases: 8. Germline-derived CDR1 and CDR2 are SGHTA and FQGTGA.